These T cell receptor beta chains were read from a single sample in a study of cytomegalovirus exposure and HLA in healthy donors. Clones were read by immunoSEQ multiplex PCR, and TCRdb kept only the in-frame ones, dropping some. The sample yields approximately 160,000 clones, 75% to 85% seen once. Sequencing input: PBMCs. The source is a woman aged 30 to 39 in good health and CMV-seropositive. Each CDR3 is given with its conserved first and last residue. Each record gives: D gene, V gene, CDR3 length, J gene, clone size, CDR3 DNA, CDR3 protein. A D gene is named only where the DNA matches it firmly. Only some rows state a clone size, as once, few, many or a class for expanded clones.

D: .; V: TRBV7-9; length: 12; J: TRBJ1-2; size: .; DNA: TGTGCCAGCAGCCAATACGTAGCTGGTTACACCTTC; CDR3: CASSQYVAGYTF
D: TRBD1; V: TRBV10-1; length: 14; J: TRBJ2-7; size: .; DNA: TGCGCCAGCAGCGGACAGGGTTTTCCCTACGAGCAGTACTTC; CDR3: CASSGQGFPYEQYF
D: .; V: TRBV29-1; length: 13; J: TRBJ1-1; size: .; DNA: TGCAGCGTTGCCGGGACAATGAACACTGAAGCTTTCTTT; CDR3: CSVAGTMNTEAFF
D: TRBD2; V: TRBV11-3; length: 15; J: TRBJ2-2; size: .; DNA: TGTGCCAGCAGCCTTAGCGGGAGGGACACCGGGGAGCTGTTTTTT; CDR3: CASSLSGRDTGELFF
D: TRBD1; V: TRBV5-6; length: 16; J: TRBJ1-1; size: .; DNA: TGTGCCAGCAGCCCCGCCCCGTCGACAGGGAGTACTGAAGCTTTCTTT; CDR3: CASSPAPSTGSTEAFF
D: .; V: TRBV5-8; length: 12; J: TRBJ2-7; size: .; DNA: TGTGCCAGCAGCCAACAGGGTTACGAGCAGTACTTC; CDR3: CASSQQGYEQYF
D: TRBD1; V: TRBV11-3; length: 13; J: TRBJ2-3; size: .; DNA: TGTGCCAGCAGTAGACAGGGTATGGATACGCAGTATTTT; CDR3: CASSRQGMDTQYF
D: .; V: TRBV5-5; length: 13; J: TRBJ2-1; size: .; DNA: TGTGCCAGCAGCTTGGACTTATACAATGAGCAGTTCTTC; CDR3: CASSLDLYNEQFF
D: .; V: TRBV6-1; length: 14; J: TRBJ1-1; size: .; DNA: TGTGCCAGCAGCGAACCGGGAATGAACACTGAAGCTTTCTTT; CDR3: CASSEPGMNTEAFF
D: .; V: TRBV29-1; length: 12; J: TRBJ1-1; size: .; DNA: TGCAGCGCCATTTCAAAGAACACTGAAGCTTTCTTT; CDR3: CSAISKNTEAFF
D: .; V: TRBV6-4; length: 15; J: TRBJ1-5; size: .; DNA: TGTGCCAGCAGCCCCGGGGGGGCAAGCAATCAGCCCCAGCATTTT; CDR3: CASSPGGASNQPQHF
D: .; V: TRBV20-1; length: 10; J: TRBJ1-2; size: .; DNA: TGCAGTCACTACAGGGATGGCTACACCTTC; CDR3: CSHYRDGYTF
D: .; V: TRBV23-1; length: 15; J: TRBJ2-5; size: .; DNA: TGCGCCAGCAGTCTAAGGCGGGCTTTTGAGGAGACCCAGTACTTC; CDR3: CASSLRRAFEETQYF
D: TRBD1; V: TRBV6-6; length: 15; J: TRBJ1-1; size: .; DNA: TGTGCCAGCAGTTACTCGGCAGGGGGCACACTTGAAGCTTTCTTT; CDR3: CASSYSAGGTLEAFF
D: TRBD1; V: TRBV7-9; length: 19; J: TRBJ2-7; size: .; DNA: TGTGCCAGCCGGGGGGCCGGGACAGGGAGGACCTACTACTTCGACGAGCAGTACTTC; CDR3: CASRGAGTGRTYYFDEQYF
D: TRBD1; V: TRBV30; length: 14; J: TRBJ1-3; size: .; DNA: TGTGCCTGGAGAACAGGGGCGAGTGGAAACACCATATATTTT; CDR3: CAWRTGASGNTIYF
D: TRBD2; V: TRBV5-1; length: 17; J: TRBJ2-1; size: once; DNA: TGCGCCAGCAGAGGGACCAGCGGGAGTAACTTAAATAATGAGCAGTTCTTC; CDR3: CASRGTSGSNLNNEQFF
D: .; V: TRBV19; length: 14; J: TRBJ2-7; size: .; DNA: TGTGCCAGTAGTATACAGGGTATAGGCTACGAGCAGTACTTC; CDR3: CASSIQGIGYEQYF
D: .; V: TRBV2; length: 15; J: TRBJ2-7; size: .; DNA: TGTGCCAGCAGTGCCGGGAGTCGTGGGCCGGGGGAGCAGTACTTC; CDR3: CASSAGSRGPGEQYF
D: TRBD1; V: TRBV27; length: 15; J: TRBJ2-1; size: .; DNA: TGTGCCAGCACCTCGGGACAGTTCTCCTACAATGAGCAGTTCTTC; CDR3: CASTSGQFSYNEQFF
D: .; V: TRBV30; length: 12; J: TRBJ2-7; size: .; DNA: TGTGCCTGGAGTTCCGGGTCCTACGAGCAGTACTTC; CDR3: CAWSSGSYEQYF
D: .; V: TRBV7-9; length: 14; J: TRBJ1-4; size: .; DNA: TGTGCCAGCAGCTTAGAGGAGTTTTGGGAAAAACTGTTTTTT; CDR3: CASSLEEFWEKLFF
D: .; V: TRBV28; length: 15; J: TRBJ1-5; size: once; DNA: TGTGCCAGCAGTTTCGCCGGGGACAAGAATCAGCCCCAGCATTTT; CDR3: CASSFAGDKNQPQHF
D: .; V: TRBV6-4; length: 15; J: TRBJ2-6; size: .; DNA: TGTGCCAGCGCATCAGGGGCTACTGGGGCCAACGTCCTGACTTTC; CDR3: CASASGATGANVLTF
D: .; V: TRBV28; length: 15; J: TRBJ2-3; size: once; DNA: TGTGCCAGCAGTTTAGGGCGAGGGTTTGTGTTTACGCAGTATTTT; CDR3: CASSLGRGFVFTQYF
D: .; V: TRBV6-4; length: 12; J: TRBJ1-5; size: .; DNA: TGTGCCAGCAGAGGGGGTGATCAGCCCCAGCATTTT; CDR3: CASRGGDQPQHF
D: .; V: TRBV5-8; length: 12; J: TRBJ1-1; size: .; DNA: TGTGCCAGCAGCTTCGCGCAGGCCCTTTGGTTCTTT; CDR3: CASSFAQALWFF
D: TRBD2; V: TRBV28; length: 14; J: TRBJ2-5; size: few; DNA: TGTGCCAGCAGGGGGGGACTAGCGCGAGAGACCCAGTACTTC; CDR3: CASRGGLARETQYF
D: TRBD2; V: TRBV20-1; length: 11; J: TRBJ2-3; size: .; DNA: TGCAGTGCCGTAGCGGGAGATACGCAGTATTTT; CDR3: CSAVAGDTQYF
D: TRBD2; V: TRBV5-1; length: 17; J: TRBJ2-5; size: .; DNA: TGCGCCAGCAGCTCCGGTGTGGCTAGCGGGAGGGCAGAGACCCAGTACTTC; CDR3: CASSSGVASGRAETQYF
D: TRBD1; V: TRBV6-5; length: 15; J: TRBJ2-7; size: .; DNA: TGTGCCAGCAGGTCCCCGGGACAGAGGCCCCCCGAGCAGTACTTC; CDR3: CASRSPGQRPPEQYF
D: .; V: TRBV5-1; length: 15; J: TRBJ2-1; size: .; DNA: TGCGCCAGCAGCTTGGCCGGGGTGTCCTACAATGAGCAGTTCTTC; CDR3: CASSLAGVSYNEQFF
D: .; V: TRBV5-1; length: 16; J: TRBJ2-7; size: .; DNA: TGCGCCAGCAGCTTCCGAGTACAGGGTGCGGCCTACGAGCAGTACTTC; CDR3: CASSFRVQGAAYEQYF
D: TRBD2; V: TRBV27; length: 14; J: TRBJ2-3; size: few; DNA: TGTGCCAGCAGTCGACTAGCGGGAGGAGATACGCAGTATTTT; CDR3: CASSRLAGGDTQYF
D: .; V: TRBV29-1; length: 15; J: TRBJ2-3; size: .; DNA: TGCAGCGTTGAAACTAGGGAGACGGTAACAGATACGCAGTATTTT; CDR3: CSVETRETVTDTQYF
D: TRBD2; V: TRBV5-1; length: 15; J: TRBJ2-1; size: .; DNA: TGCGCCAGCAGCTTGGGGAGCGGGGGCTACAATGAGCAGTTCTTC; CDR3: CASSLGSGGYNEQFF
D: .; V: TRBV14; length: 13; J: TRBJ2-7; size: .; DNA: TGTGCCAGCAGCCAGTACTCCAACTACGAGCAGTACTTC; CDR3: CASSQYSNYEQYF
D: .; V: TRBV2; length: 16; J: TRBJ2-1; size: .; DNA: TGTGCCAGCAGTGAGGGCGGGACGAGCTCCTACAATGAGCAGTTCTTC; CDR3: CASSEGGTSSYNEQFF
D: .; V: TRBV2; length: 16; J: TRBJ2-3; size: .; DNA: TGTGCCAGCAGTGGAGTTCAGCAGGCGGTGGGCGGGGCGCAGTATTTT; CDR3: CASSGVQQAVGGAQYF
D: TRBD1; V: TRBV29-1; length: 14; J: TRBJ2-7; size: few; DNA: TGCAGCGTTGAAGATCGGACAGGACGCTACGAGCAGTACTTC; CDR3: CSVEDRTGRYEQYF
D: TRBD1; V: TRBV6-1; length: 14; J: TRBJ2-7; size: once; DNA: TGTGCCAGCACCATCGGACAGGGGCCGGGCGAGCAGTACTTC; CDR3: CASTIGQGPGEQYF
D: .; V: TRBV10-3; length: 14; J: TRBJ1-1; size: .; DNA: TGTGCCACCCTAGGCCCGTCCGAAAGGACTGAAGCTTTCTTT; CDR3: CATLGPSERTEAFF
D: TRBD2; V: TRBV7-2; length: 16; J: TRBJ2-7; size: few; DNA: TGTGCCAGCAGCCGACCAGGACTAGCGGGTACCTACGAGCAGTACTTC; CDR3: CASSRPGLAGTYEQYF
D: .; V: TRBV11-3; length: 15; J: TRBJ2-1; size: many; DNA: TGTGCCAGCAGCTCATCACTAGCTTTTGGCGATGAGCAGTTCTTC; CDR3: CASSSSLAFGDEQFF
D: TRBD1; V: TRBV4-1; length: 16; J: TRBJ2-5; size: .; DNA: TGCGCCAGCAGCCGGACGGGGGACAGGGGAGTTGGGACCCAGTACTTC; CDR3: CASSRTGDRGVGTQYF
D: .; V: TRBV30; length: 15; J: TRBJ1-5; size: .; DNA: TGTGCCTGGAGGACGGCAGGGGCCTACAATCAGCCCCAGCATTTT; CDR3: CAWRTAGAYNQPQHF
D: .; V: TRBV27; length: 15; J: TRBJ1-5; size: .; DNA: TGTGCCAGCAGTTTATTGGGCTATAGCAATCAGCCCCAGCATTTT; CDR3: CASSLLGYSNQPQHF
D: TRBD2; V: TRBV5-1; length: 15; J: TRBJ2-1; size: .; DNA: TGCGCCAGCAGCTTTTCAGGACTAGCAAATGACGAGCAGTTCTTC; CDR3: CASSFSGLANDEQFF
D: .; V: TRBV6-5; length: 12; J: TRBJ1-1; size: .; DNA: TGTGCCAGCAGCGCGATGGGACAAACAGCTTTCTTT; CDR3: CASSAMGQTAFF